Each of the 21 T cell receptor beta chains below was sequenced from the same sample in a study of T-cell reconstitution after alpha-beta-depleted transplantation in children. During its preparation, the TCRbeta library received unique molecular identifiers. TCRdb fed the PCR reads into MiXCR, producing one record per CDR3 protein. The table has about 100,000 distinct CDR3 sequences, less than 6% seen once; the top ten hold 6% to 7%. Source: PBMCs, mostly from graft donor cells, taken 60 days after TCRalphabeta/CD19-depleted stem cell transplant. Every receptor here comes from a female patient aged 2-10 years who had a stem cell transplant for Fanconi anemia, so the T cells may come from the graft donor.

This clonotype was found many times. The chain combines TRBV28 with TRBJ2-1; no clear D. Trimming took 6 bases from V and 6 from J, leaving 12 bases between them. The CDR3 runs 13 residues. Germline CDR1 is MDHEN and CDR2 is SYDVKM. The CDR3 DNA reads TGTGCCAGCAGAATTTCGGCCCTCAATGAGCAGTTCTTC. Translating it yields CASRISALNEQFF.

The sample holds many counts of this clonotype. The chain links TRBV5-1 to TRBJ2-4; no reliable D call. Per the germline V gene, CDR1 is SGHRS and CDR2 is YFSETQ. The CDR3 totals 13 residues. The V end lost 2 bases, the J end lost 3 bases, and 6 bases lay between the germline ends. This chain's CDR3 is CASSFQDKNIQYF. DNA for the CDR3: TGCGCCAGCAGCTTTCAAGACAAAAACATTCAGTACTTC.

At least ten counts were recorded for this clonotype. The V gene is TRBV5-4, the J gene TRBJ1-1; 7 bases line up with TRBD1. Germline CDR1 and CDR2: SGHNT and YYREEE (reference sequence). The CDR3 runs 15 residues. Losses at the gene ends were 0 bases for V and 3 bases for J; bases not matched to a gene: 5. The CDR3 is CASSLGQGGYTEAFF. CDR3 in DNA: TGTGCCAGCAGCTTGGGTCAGGGGGGTTACACTGAAGCTTTCTTT. Looking up the rest from reference TRBV5-4 and TRBJ1-1 gives the full variable domain: ETGVTQSPTHLIKTRGQQVTLRCSSQSGHNTVSWYQQALGQGPQFIFQYYREEENGRGNFPPRFSGLQFPNYSSELNVNALELDDSALYLCASSLGQGGYTEAFFGQGTRLTVV.

This clonotype was seen at least ten times. The rearrangement joins TRBV12-5 to TRBJ1-1; tentative D call: TRBD1 (6 bases). Germline-derived CDR1 and CDR2 are LGHNT and FRNRAP. CDR3 length: 14 amino acids. The V end was cut by 6 bases, the J end by 6 bases, with 17 bases between. The CDR3 loop reads CASGPNDRLAEAFF. CDR3 DNA sequence: TGTGCTAGTGGACCTAACGACAGGTTGGCTGAAGCTTTCTTT.

This clonotype was counted at least ten times. The CDR3 loop is CASSLGLLSSYEQYF. The CDR3 DNA reads as TGTGCCAGCAGTTTAGGGCTCCTGAGCTCCTACGAGCAGTACTTC. The chain carries TRBV12-3 or TRBV12-4 and TRBJ2-7; no reliable D call. With 1 base removed from V and 0 bases from J, the gap between germline ends came to 10 bases. This CDR3 comprises 15 residues.

The gene calls are TRBV20-1 and TRBJ2-5; the D gene is possibly TRBD2 (6 bases). The CDR3 sequence is 15 residues long. V lost 6 bases to trimming and J lost 2 bases, with 19 bases between them. CDR1 is DFQATT, CDR2 SNEGSKA, per germline (reference sequence). CDR3 sequence: CSAEKTRGVQETQYF. In nucleotides, the CDR3 is TGCAGTGCCGAGAAGACTAGAGGGGTACAAGAGACCCAGTACTTC.

This clonotype was counted only a few times. The chain links TRBV28 to TRBJ2-7; perhaps TRBD1 as D (6 bases). V lost 1 base, J lost 4 bases, and 17 bases lay in between. The length of the CDR3 is 16 residues. Germline V lookup: CDR1 MDHEN, CDR2 SYDVKM. CDR3 DNA: TGTGCCAGCAGTTTATTTGGGCAGGGGATGCCATACGAGCAGTACTTC. Translated: CASSLFGQGMPYEQYF.

This clonotype was picked up many times. This rearrangement joins TRBV24-1 to TRBJ2-7; 7 positions agree with TRBD1. The CDR3 has 16 amino acids. Looked up from germline, CDR1 is KGHDR and CDR2 is SFDVKD. V was pared by 3 bases and J by 0 bases, with 7 bases of the junction left unmatched. DNA of the CDR3: TGTGCCACCAGTGATGCCTCCGGGACAGCCTCCTACGAGCAGTACTTC. Protein product: CATSDASGTASYEQYF.

This clonotype was detected many times. The gene calls are TRBV5-1 and TRBJ2-1; 13 bases agree with TRBD2. CDR1 SGHRS and CDR2 YFSETQ come from the germline V gene. The trim removed 4 bases at V and 9 bases at J, leaving 10 bases unmatched. The CDR3 is 16 amino acids. The CDR3: CASSHRTSGSMGEQFF. DNA of the CDR3: TGCGCCAGCAGCCACAGGACTAGCGGGAGCATGGGTGAGCAGTTCTTC.

This clonotype was recorded at least ten times. The chain joins TRBV28 to TRBJ2-7, with unresolved D. Deletions cut 6 bases from V and 0 bases from J, with 12 bases between. The germline V gene has CDR1 MDHEN and CDR2 SYDVKM. This CDR3 region has 14 residues. CDR3 sequence: CASSPSPGSYEQYF. The DNA for the CDR3 is TGTGCCAGCAGCCCCTCACCGGGCTCCTACGAGCAGTACTTC.

J is TRBJ1-1 and V is TRBV5-1; the D is unclear. CDR1 is SGHRS, CDR2 YFSETQ, per germline. This CDR3 contains 14 residues. V was clipped by 0 bases and J by 6 bases, with 12 bases between them. CDR3 in DNA: TGCGCCAGCAGCTTGGCCCTGGACGTGTCTGAAGCTTTCTTT. It yields the protein CASSLALDVSEAFF. The complete variable domain, with remaining parts taken from reference TRBV5-1 and TRBJ1-1, reads KAGVTQTPRYLIKTRGQQVTLSCSPISGHRSVSWYQQTPGQGLQFLFEYFSETQRNKGNFPGRFSGRQFSNSRSEMNVSTLELGDSALYLCASSLALDVSEAFFGQGTRLTVV.

This clonotype was picked up many times. The chain joins TRBV10-3 to TRBJ2-2; TRBD1 agrees at 9 bases. This CDR3 is 14 amino acids long. The junction had 3 bases not matched to a gene; V was cut back by 5 bases and J by 5 bases. Per germline, CDR1 ENHRY and CDR2 SYGVKD. This CDR3 reads CAISTTGGTGELFF. The CDR3 nucleotides are TGTGCCATCAGTACGACAGGGGGGACCGGGGAGCTGTTTTTT.

In this sample, this clonotype turned up many times. V and J are TRBV12-3 or TRBV12-4 and TRBJ2-3; 7 nucleotides align to TRBD2. This CDR3 region has 15 residues. Losses at the gene ends were 3 bases for V and 1 base for J; bases not matched to a gene: 4. Written as DNA, the CDR3 is TGTGCCAGCAGTTTCATCAGCGGGGGCACAGATACGCAGTATTTT. Translation: CASSFISGGTDTQYF.

This clonotype was observed many times. The rearrangement joins TRBV9 to TRBJ2-6; 7 bases line up with TRBD1. After removal of 4 bases from V and 0 bases from J, the junction contained 16 bases not matched to a gene. Germline loops: CDR1 SGDLS, CDR2 YYNGEE. This CDR3 contains 20 residues. The CDR3 coding sequence is TGTGCCAGCAGCTACCCTGGCCAACAGGGGCCGAGCTCTGGGGCCAACGTCCTGACTTTC. Residues: CASSYPGQQGPSSGANVLTF.

This clonotype was seen only a few times. The chain links TRBV11-3 to TRBJ2-1; TRBD1 matches 7 bases. J was trimmed by 4 bases and V by 5 bases; bases with no gene match: 2. The length of the CDR3 is 13 residues. From germline, CDR1 is SGHNT and CDR2 YENEEA. CDR3: CASSPGQYNEQFF. In DNA form, the CDR3 reads TGTGCCAGCAGCCCGGGACAGTACAATGAGCAGTTCTTC.

This clonotype was seen repeatedly, ten times or more. V and J are TRBV6-4 and TRBJ2-1, with 8 bases that match TRBD1. CDR3 length: 16 residues. V lost 5 bases and J lost 3; bases outside the gene matches: 9. Germline V gene lookup returns CDR1 MRHNA and CDR2 SNTAGT. CDR3 in DNA: TGTGCCAGCAGTCGAACAGGGGGGTTGAACTACAATGAGCAGTTCTTC. It codes for CASSRTGGLNYNEQFF.

The table lists this clonotype with many counts. The chain carries TRBV5-1 and TRBJ2-3; tentatively, D is TRBD1 or TRBD2 (6 bases each). The ends were cut back, 0 bases at V and 3 bases at J, with 11 bases in the middle. The CDR3 contains 15 residues. The germline gives CDR1 SGHRS, CDR2 YFSETQ. In DNA, the CDR3 is TGCGCCAGCAGCTTGGGACTAGGGGGAACAGATACGCAGTATTTT. The encoded protein is CASSLGLGGTDTQYF.

This clonotype has only a few counts. J is TRBJ1-2 and V is TRBV6-1, with 8 bases identical to TRBD1. Germline V gene data show CDR1 as MNHNS and CDR2 as SASEGT. The CDR3 loop spans 15 amino acids. Germline trimming cut 4 bases from V and 7 bases from J; bases unmatched to any gene: 11. In nucleotides, the CDR3 is TGTGCCAGCAGTGGGACAGGGCCTTTCATTGGTGGCTACACCTTC. Residues: CASSGTGPFIGGYTF.

This clonotype was recorded a few times. The chain links TRBV28 to TRBJ1-6; D ambiguous. Trimming removed 7 bases at V and 14 bases at J, with 15 bases between. This CDR3 has 12 amino acids. The germline CDR1 and CDR2 sequences are MDHEN and SYDVKM. The CDR3 DNA sequence: TGTGCCAGCAAGGGAGGTATGGGGTCCCTCCACTTT. Translation: CASKGGMGSLHF.

The V gene is TRBV29-1, the J gene TRBJ1-1; maybe TRBD1 (5 bases). The CDR3 is made up of 13 amino acids. V lost 4 bases, J lost 3 bases, and 12 bases lay in between. Germline V gene sequence: CDR1 SQVTM, CDR2 ANQGSEA. CDR3 region: CSVGGGVYTEAFF. The CDR3 bases are TGCAGCGTTGGGGGGGGGGTTTACACTGAAGCTTTCTTT.

This clonotype has at least ten counts. The chain couples TRBV6-2 or TRBV6-3 to TRBJ2-5; the D is unclear. CDR3 length equals 13 residues. Per germline, CDR1 MNHEY and CDR2 SVGEGT. V lost 7 bases to trimming and J lost 0 bases, with 9 bases between them. The CDR3 spells CASNLGYQETQYF. CDR3 DNA sequence: TGTGCCAGCAACTTAGGATACCAAGAGACCCAGTACTTC.